This passage covers 18 T cell receptor beta chains from one sample sequenced in a study of human T cells and chemical hapten exposure. Time point reported: patch test 2, 6 weeks after DPC sensitization. Treatment described: therapeutic diphenylcyclopropenone sensitization with weekly scalp DPC. TCRdb reprocessed the RACE reads with MiXCR, giving one entry per CDR3 protein. The top ten clones hold approximately 3.4% of a sample with about 95,000 distinct CDR3 sequences, roughly 10% of them seen once. The sequences come from whole blood, collected in connection with sensitization to the hapten diphenylcyclopropenone (DPC). The origin of the receptors is a woman in her thirties or forties with alopecia areata. Some clones in this sample may be carry-over from other donors' samples.

The CDR3 region is CASSVAGNYEQYF. The CDR3, as DNA: TGTGCCAGCAGCGTAGCTGGTAACTACGAGCAGTACTTC. The chain uses TRBV9 and TRBJ2-7; D remains ambiguous. CDR1 and CDR2 (germline): SGDLS, YYNGEE. Trimming removed 0 bases from V and 3 bases from J, with 7 bases in between. The CDR3 is made up of 13 amino acids. The entire variable domain, with the rest obtained from reference TRBV9 and TRBJ2-7, is as follows: DSGVTQTPKHLITATGQRVTLRCSPRSGDLSVYWYQQSLDQGLQFLIQYYNGEERAKGNILERFSAQQFPDLHSELNLSSLELGDSALYFCASSVAGNYEQYFGPGTRLTVT.

The rearrangement uses TRBV7-2 and TRBJ2-3; 10 bases align to TRBD2. Germline V gives CDR1 SGHTA, CDR2 FQGNSA. Trimming took 8 bases from V and 6 from J; bases not matched to a gene: 5. CDR3 size: 13 residues. The CDR3 sequence: CASGASGGDTQYF. CDR3 DNA sequence: TGTGCCAGCGGCGCTAGCGGGGGTGATACGCAGTATTTT. The full variable domain, its missing parts supplied by reference TRBV7-2 and TRBJ2-3, is GAGVSQSPSNKVTEKGKDVELRCDPISGHTALYWYRQSLGQGLEFLIYFQGNSAPDKSGLPSDRFSAERTGGSVSTLTIQRTQQEDSAVYLCASGASGGDTQYFGPGTRLTVL.

The sample holds many counts of this clonotype. V gene TRBV28 combines with J gene TRBJ1-5; the D is unclear. CDR1 MDHEN and CDR2 SYDVKM come from the germline V gene. The V gene lost 4 bases and the J gene lost 0 bases, with 7 bases spanning the gap. This CDR3 is 14 amino acids long. The CDR3 region has the DNA TGTGCCAGCAGTTCGGGGTCTAGCAATCAGCCCCAGCATTTT. Amino acid sequence: CASSSGSSNQPQHF.

The chain recombines TRBV28 with TRBJ1-1; no clear D gene. The germline gives CDR1 MDHEN, CDR2 SYDVKM. V lost 6 bases and J 4 bases, leaving 18 bases between the germline ends. CDR3 length: 15 amino acids. CDR3 region: CASRTPQKGPTEAFF. The CDR3, as DNA: TGTGCCAGCAGGACTCCCCAAAAAGGTCCCACTGAAGCTTTCTTT.

This clonotype was counted ten times or more. This chain connects TRBV18 to TRBJ2-7, with no clear D. The V and J ends lost 0 bases and 5 bases respectively, with 17 bases between them. The CDR3 spans 16 residues. Germline-derived CDR1 and CDR2 are KGHSH and LQKENI. CDR3 nucleotide sequence: TGTGCCAGCTCACCACCGATTAGGGTAGAATTGGACGAGCAGTACTTC. Encoded protein: CASSPPIRVELDEQYF.

CDR3 amino acids: CASSLDRGYTF. For the CDR3, the DNA is TGTGCCAGCAGCTTAGACCGGGGCTACACCTTC. The chain combines TRBV7-9 with TRBJ1-2; D call uncertain. V was shortened by 1 base and J by 8 bases, with 5 bases between the two germline ends. The CDR3 extends over 11 amino acids. Germline CDR1 SEHNR, CDR2 FQNEAQ (reference sequence).

This clonotype came up a few times. Its ends do not fully match the called genes, so a read error is possible. The genes are TRBV28 and TRBJ1-1; tentatively, D is TRBD1 (6 bases). The CDR3 loop spans 14 amino acids. Per the germline V gene, CDR1 is MDHEN and CDR2 is SYDVKM. The CDR3 here is CDSSLGGAGTEAFF. The CDR3 DNA reads as TGTGACAGCAGTTTGGGGGGGGCGGGCACTGAAGCTTTCTTT.

This clonotype has at least ten counts. The gene calls are TRBV11-2 and TRBJ2-1; D gene unclear. V lost 5 bases, J lost 3 bases, and 17 bases lay in between. Germline values: CDR1 SGHAT, CDR2 FQNNGV. This CDR3 is built from 16 residues. In DNA, the CDR3 is TGTGCCAGCAGCACCCAGACTGGCTTTAACTACAATGAGCAGTTCTTC. Its translation: CASSTQTGFNYNEQFF.

This clonotype appeared many times. This CDR3 reads CATSAGPARSQYF. The CDR3 DNA reads TGTGCCACCAGTGCCGGGCCGGCAAGGTCGCAGTATTTT. This chain links TRBV24-1 with TRBJ2-3; D ambiguous. The CDR3 contains 13 residues. CDR1 and CDR2 from the germline V gene are KGHDR and SFDVKD. Trimming cost V 5 bases and J 10 bases, with 15 bases left between them.

This clonotype was counted many times. The chain joins TRBV28 to TRBJ2-4; D is undetermined. Trimming removed 1 base at V and 0 bases at J, with 10 bases between. Germline V gene data show CDR1 as MDHEN and CDR2 as SYDVKM. This CDR3 region has 16 residues. CDR3 sequence: CASSLSGLVAKNIQYF. The CDR3 DNA is TGTGCCAGCAGTTTATCCGGTCTGGTAGCCAAAAACATTCAGTACTTC.

In this sample, this clonotype turned up many times. J is TRBJ1-1 and V is TRBV2, with TRBD1 as a possible D gene (6 bases). Germline V gene sequence: CDR1 SNHLY, CDR2 FYNNEI. This CDR3 contains 13 residues. V was shortened by 4 bases and J by 5 bases, with 11 bases between the two germline ends. The chain's CDR3 is CASSGAGVTEAFF. In DNA, the CDR3 is TGTGCCAGCAGTGGGGCAGGGGTGACTGAAGCTTTCTTT.

This clonotype was seen at least ten times. The chain has TRBV30 and TRBJ2-2, with TRBD1 identical over 7 bases. Germline V gene data show CDR1 as GTSNPN and CDR2 as SVGIG (reference sequence). The CDR3 totals 12 residues. The ends lost 5 bases at V and 6 bases at J; junction bases unmatched: 3. DNA for the CDR3: TGTGCCTGGGACAGGGAGCCCGGGGAGCTGTTTTTT. This gives the protein CAWDREPGELFF. Full variable domain (missing parts from reference TRBV30 and TRBJ2-2): SQTIHQWPATLVQPVGSPLSLECTVEGTSNPNLYWYRQAAGRGLQLLFYSVGIGQISSEVPQNLSASRPQDRQFILSSKKLLLSDSGFYLCAWDREPGELFFGEGSRLTVL.

This clonotype was observed at least ten times. This chain uses TRBV12-3 or TRBV12-4 with TRBJ2-7; D gene uncertain. There are 13 residues in the CDR3. Trimming removed 6 bases from V and 2 bases from J, with 11 bases in between. The CDR3 sequence is CASSLNIAYEQYF. CDR3 in DNA: TGTGCCAGCAGCCTCAATATCGCCTACGAGCAGTACTTC.

DNA of the CDR3: TGTGCCAGCAGCGCCTCGGGGCTAGCGGCGTCGGGCGAGCAGTACTTC. Its protein product is CASSASGLAASGEQYF. The gene calls are TRBV9 and TRBJ2-7; 7 positions agree with TRBD2. This CDR3 has 16 amino acids. The germline CDR1 and CDR2 sequences are SGDLS and YYNGEE. The ends lost 3 bases at V and 6 bases at J; junction bases unmatched: 15.

This clonotype was seen at least ten times. V is TRBV7-2 and J is TRBJ1-4, with a tentative D call TRBD1 (5 bases). V dropped 4 bases and J dropped 1 base, with 10 bases sitting between them. This CDR3 comprises 15 residues. Per the germline V gene, CDR1 is SGHTA and CDR2 is FQGNSA. In DNA form, the CDR3 reads TGTGCCAGCAGCTATACTGGGGGAACTAATGAAAAACTGTTTTTT. This sequence encodes CASSYTGGTNEKLFF.

In its sample, this clonotype was seen a few times. V is TRBV11-2 and J is TRBJ2-7; D might be TRBD2 (5 bases). The CDR3 runs 17 residues. Germline V gene lookup returns CDR1 SGHAT and CDR2 FQNNGV. V was pared by 2 bases and J by 0 bases, with 17 bases between. DNA of the CDR3: TGTGCCAGCAGCTTATGGTCGCGGGTAACCCTCTCCTACGAGCAGTACTTC. Encoded protein: CASSLWSRVTLSYEQYF.

Many counts were recorded for this clonotype. The J gene is TRBJ1-4, the V gene TRBV6-2 or TRBV6-3; 8 bases map to TRBD1. The germline CDR1 and CDR2 sequences are MNHEY and SVGEGT. The CDR3 is 15 residues long. With 2 bases clipped from V and 8 bases from J, the junction kept 7 bases outside the gene matches. The CDR3 DNA sequence: TGTGCCAGCAGTTACAGGGACAGGATCGGAGAAAAACTGTTTTTT. Protein product: CASSYRDRIGEKLFF.

This clonotype was seen many times. V and J are TRBV6-5 and TRBJ2-1; TRBD2 agrees at 8 bases. The germline V gene encodes CDR1 MNHEY and CDR2 SVGAGI. CDR3 length: 16 amino acids. V trimming: 7 bases; J trimming: 0 bases; junction bases outside the gene matches: 8. Here the CDR3 DNA reads TGTGCCAGCAAAACTAGCGGCCCGAGCTCCTACAATGAGCAGTTCTTC. It yields the protein CASKTSGPSSYNEQFF.